The clone carrying this T cell receptor beta chain was detected ten times or more. Antigen: not known. These data originate in a study of Graves' ophthalmopathy and Graves' hyperthyroidism. Across the whole study: Peripheral blood (taken before any treatment) was collected at initial diagnosis.

The study, taken as a whole, reports: Also, most clonotypes expanded in the thyroid above 0.001 frequency appeared in blood.

Pregnancy or lactation, uncontrolled infections and other autoimmune diseases were grounds for excluding patients. The authors used Ficoll-Paque density gradient centrifugation to separate PBMCs. The input was about 10 ml of fresh peripheral blood. This CDR3 contains 14 residues. Germline CDR1 and CDR2: SGHRS and YFSETQ. Trimming removed 7 bases at V and 1 base at J, with 14 bases between. Amplification of TCR beta CDR3 regions used RNA transcripts. HTBI primers primed a first-round RT-PCR, and a second-round multiplex PCR followed. Via MiXCR, TCRdb re-called the multiplex PCR reads, giving one row per CDR3 protein. The profile shows 400,000 or so distinct CDR3 sequences, less than 20% of them singletons.

This chain links TRBV5-1 with TRBJ1-1; possible D gene TRBD1, 5 bases. The TCR originated in a woman between 18 and 29 years old with stable Graves' hyperthyroidism. Sequences were obtained from peripheral blood. For the CDR3, the DNA is TGCGCCAGCGGCATCAGGGTCGCGAACACTGAAGCTTTCTTT. Translation: CASGIRVANTEAFF.